This TCR beta chain was sequenced for a study of beta chain features in type 1 diabetes. The study reverse transcribed the entire isolated RNA, so it sequenced expressed TCRB transcripts. TCRdb keeps only in-frame clones here, not all; method: immunoSEQ multiplex PCR. This sample yields a few hundred thousand clones, of which 8.5% to 10% are seen a single time; approximately 0.6% belongs to the top ten. This clone was observed a handful of times. Its antigen is not known. The authors sorted CD4+ naive, central memory, regulatory and stem cell-like memory cells via CD45RO/CCR7/CD25/CD127/CD95/CD27. The ends lost 0 bases at V and 3 bases at J; junction bases unmatched: 4. Germline V gene lookup returns CDR1 SGHRS and CDR2 YFSETQ. This CDR3 has 15 amino acids. Study-level results: The naive, central memory and Treg TCRB repertoires looked more alike in patients than they did in healthy donors. All four CD4+ subsets from Type 1 diabetes patients carried moderately but significantly shorter TCRB CDR3s. Short templates might get an advantage during PCR, and this would be equal in patients and controls.

The receptor was derived from a young man with type 1 diabetes. Sequencing input: central memory CD4+ T cells from blood. V gene TRBV5-1 combines with J gene TRBJ2-5; 8 positions agree with TRBD1. Here the CDR3 DNA reads TGCGCCAGCAGCTTGGCTACAGGGGGAAAAGAGACCCAGTACTTC. It codes for CASSLATGGKETQYF. The full variable domain, with the rest looked up from reference TRBV5-1 and TRBJ2-5, is KAGVTQTPRYLIKTRGQQVTLSCSPISGHRSVSWYQQTPGQGLQFLFEYFSETQRNKGNFPGRFSGRQFSNSRSEMNVSTLELGDSALYLCASSLATGGKETQYFGPGTRLLVL.